This T cell receptor (beta chain) was found in a study of blood T cell repertoires in COVID-19. As for the study in general: Donors in the United States, Italy and Spain gave samples during acute or convalescent COVID-19. PBMCs, B-cell-depleted T cells, or T cells were the source of the cDNA or gDNA that made up the material.

Trimming removed 1 base from V and 5 bases from J, with 6 bases in between. Germline V gene lookup returns CDR1 SGHTA and CDR2 FQGTGA. CDR3 size: 13 residues. In the original analysis: Amplification of reference gene primers provided the estimated nucleated cell counts. The assay was immunoSEQ multiplex PCR, and TCRdb's table has in-frame clones only and misses some. The V and J calls and clone size were taken over from that table, and D and trimming were inferred from the DNA. Of tens of thousands of clones listed, 70% to 90% are singletons. This clone was counted between two and nine times. Sequencing used peripheral blood. J is TRBJ1-5 and V is TRBV7-3; no firm D call. The clonotype originates from a human donor in a cohort sampled during active COVID-19. CDR3 residues: CASSLSIDQPQHF. CDR3 DNA sequence: TGTGCCAGCAGCTTAAGTATAGATCAGCCCCAGCATTTT.